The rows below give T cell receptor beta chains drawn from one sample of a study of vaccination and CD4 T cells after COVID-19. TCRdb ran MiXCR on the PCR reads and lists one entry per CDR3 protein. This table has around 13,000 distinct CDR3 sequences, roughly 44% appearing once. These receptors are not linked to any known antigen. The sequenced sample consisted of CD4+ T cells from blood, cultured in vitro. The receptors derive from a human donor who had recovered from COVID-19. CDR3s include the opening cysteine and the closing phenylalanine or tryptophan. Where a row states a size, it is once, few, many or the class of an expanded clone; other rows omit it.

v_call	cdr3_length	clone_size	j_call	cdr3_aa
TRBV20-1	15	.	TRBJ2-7	CSALGRSTSSYEQYF
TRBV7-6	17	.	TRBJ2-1	CASSSGWGGEGWNEQFF
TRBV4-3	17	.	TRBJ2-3	CASSQDWRDYTTDTQYF
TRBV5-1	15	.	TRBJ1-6	CASSPDGKYNSPLHF
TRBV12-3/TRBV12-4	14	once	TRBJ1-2	CASSSNTGDYGYTF
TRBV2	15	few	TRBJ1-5	CASSDKGWSNQPQHF
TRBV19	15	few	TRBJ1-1	CASSPRGYTDTEAFF
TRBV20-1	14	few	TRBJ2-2	CSARKRRSTGELFF
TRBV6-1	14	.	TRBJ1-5	CASSEGGAEQPQHF
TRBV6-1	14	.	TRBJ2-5	CASSEPARQETQYF